This TCR beta chain was documented in a study of T cells after yellow fever vaccination. TCRdb re-called the 5' RACE reads with MiXCR, one entry per CDR3 protein. The sample lists around 500,000 distinct CDR3 sequences, around a fifth occurring once. This clonotype appeared a few times. Trimming took 3 bases from V and 3 from J, leaving 17 bases between them. Germline CDR1 is SGHTA and CDR2 is FQGNSA. The CDR3 extends over 16 amino acids. The TCR comes from a man aged 18-30 years who received the YFV17D yellow fever vaccine. The chain is built from TRBV7-2 and TRBJ2-5; D not resolved. The sequenced sample was PBMCs, obtained less than 25 days after the first yellow fever vaccination. CDR3 DNA sequence: TGTGCCAGCAGCTTGCGGAACGGTCTGGCAAAAGAGACCCAGTACTTC. It translates to CASSLRNGLAKETQYF.